This T cell receptor (beta chain) was obtained from a study of CD8+CD57+ T cells in acquired aplastic anemia. The TCR beta profiling, which covered VDJ combination and CDR3 sequence, was carried out using genomic DNA as the template. TCRdb processed the reads anew with MiXCR; each CDR3 protein has one entry. This sample has some 280,000 distinct CDR3 sequences, with 45% to 65% found just once. There are many counts of this clonotype. The CDR3 spans 20 residues. CDR1 is SGHVS and CDR2 is FNYEAQ in the germline V gene. The ends lost 2 bases at V and 1 base at J; junction bases unmatched: 16. The clonotype comes from a human donor with severe aplastic anemia or a healthy control (not recorded which). The sequencing sample was made of sorted CD4+, CD8+, or CD8+CD57+ T cells (not recorded which) from PBMCs. The rearrangement joins TRBV7-6 to TRBJ1-1, with 10 bases lining up with TRBD1. CDR3: CASSLLRTRDRGPRNTEAFF. CDR3 DNA sequence: TGTGCCAGCAGCTTACTTCGAACCCGGGACAGGGGCCCGAGGAACACTGAAGCTTTCTTT.